One and the same sample provided the 5 T cell receptor beta chains below, sequenced in a study of cytomegalovirus exposure and HLA in healthy donors. Only in-frame clones appear in the TCRdb table, and some are missing; sequencing was by immunoSEQ multiplex PCR. The sample records about 200,000 clones, around four fifths being singletons. Sequences were obtained from PBMCs. The origin of the receptors is a woman in her late teens or twenties in good health and CMV-seronegative.

The rearrangement joins TRBV11-3 to TRBJ1-1; D gene ambiguous. The CDR3 is 13 amino acids. The germline gives CDR1 SGHNT, CDR2 YENEEA. V was trimmed by 4 bases and J by 6 bases, leaving 12 bases between them. The CDR3 sequence is CASSSRLGAEAFF. CDR3 nucleotides: TGTGCCAGCAGCTCCCGACTGGGCGCTGAAGCTTTCTTT. The variable domain in full, completed from reference TRBV11-3 and TRBJ1-1, reads EAGVVQSPRYKIIEKKQPVAFWCNPISGHNTLYWYLQNLGQGPELLIRYENEEAVDDSQLPKDRFSAERLKGVDSTLKIQPAELGDSAVYLCASSSRLGAEAFFGQGTRLTVV.

This chain joins TRBV5-1 and TRBJ2-1, with 12 bases matching TRBD2. V lost 7 bases to trimming and J lost 3 bases; unmatched junction nucleotides: 2. CDR3 size: 14 residues. The germline V gene has CDR1 SGHRS and CDR2 YFSETQ. CDR3 amino acids: CASGTSGYYNEQFF. DNA for the CDR3: TGCGCCAGCGGGACTAGCGGGTACTACAATGAGCAGTTCTTC.

This clone has more than one count but fewer than ten. The CDR3 spells CAIPEGGTGSSYEQYF. The DNA for the CDR3 is TGTGCCATTCCCGAGGGCGGGACAGGGAGCTCCTACGAGCAGTACTTC. The chain employs TRBV27 and TRBJ2-7, with TRBD1 matching over 9 bases. CDR1 and CDR2 (germline): MNHEY, SMNVEV (reference sequence). The trim removed 10 bases at V and 0 bases at J, leaving 13 bases unmatched. CDR3 size: 16 residues.

This chain connects TRBV5-1 to TRBJ1-1; D uncertain. The germline CDR1 and CDR2 sequences are SGHRS and YFSETQ. V lost 3 bases and J 2 bases, leaving 8 bases between the germline ends. This CDR3 is 13 amino acids long. The CDR3 coding sequence is TGCGCCAGCAGCTCGGACGGAAACACTGAAGCTTTCTTT. This codes for CASSSDGNTEAFF.

The gene calls are TRBV29-1 and TRBJ1-1; D may be TRBD1 (5 bases). Trimming pared 8 bases from V and 1 base from J, leaving 17 bases between. Looked up from germline, CDR1 is SQVTM and CDR2 is ANQGSEA. The CDR3 spans 14 residues. As DNA, the CDR3 is TGCAGCCATCTTGAGCCGGGGGGGAACACTGAAGCTTTCTTT. Its protein product is CSHLEPGGNTEAFF.